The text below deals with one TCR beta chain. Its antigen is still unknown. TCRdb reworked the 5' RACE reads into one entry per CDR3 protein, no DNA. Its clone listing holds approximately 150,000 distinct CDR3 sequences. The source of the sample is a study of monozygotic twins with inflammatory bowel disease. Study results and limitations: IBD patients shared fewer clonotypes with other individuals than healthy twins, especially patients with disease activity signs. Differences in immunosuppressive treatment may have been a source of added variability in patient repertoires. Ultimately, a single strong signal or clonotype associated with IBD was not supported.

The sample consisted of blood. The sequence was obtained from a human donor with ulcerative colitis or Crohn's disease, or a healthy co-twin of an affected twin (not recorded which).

Here the CDR3 reads CSARAGGVTYEQYF. The chain is built from TRBV20-1 and TRBJ2-7; the TRBD2 assignment by TCRdb is unverifiable without DNA. The CDR3 has 14 amino acids. Germline values: CDR1 DFQATT, CDR2 SNEGSKA (reference sequence).